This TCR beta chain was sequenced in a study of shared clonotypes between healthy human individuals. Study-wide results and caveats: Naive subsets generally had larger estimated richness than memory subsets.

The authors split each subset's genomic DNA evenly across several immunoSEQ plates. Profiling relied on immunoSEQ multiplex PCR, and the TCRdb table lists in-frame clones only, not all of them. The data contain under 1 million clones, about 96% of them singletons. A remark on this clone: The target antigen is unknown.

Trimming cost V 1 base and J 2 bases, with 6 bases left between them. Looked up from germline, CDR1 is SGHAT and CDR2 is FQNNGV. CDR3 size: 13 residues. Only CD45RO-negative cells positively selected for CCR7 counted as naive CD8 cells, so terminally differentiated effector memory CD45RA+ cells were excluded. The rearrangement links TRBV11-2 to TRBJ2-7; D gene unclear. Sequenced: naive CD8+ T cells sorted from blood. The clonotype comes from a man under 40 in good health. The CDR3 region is CASSLGRAYEQYF. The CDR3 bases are TGTGCCAGCAGCTTAGGTAGGGCCTACGAGCAGTACTTC.